Here is one T cell receptor (beta chain) with its context. An end of the junction does not agree with germline; a read error may underlie this. The template used for profiling TCR beta VDJ and CDR3 was genomic DNA. TCRdb called the reads again in MiXCR, with one record for every CDR3 protein. The table shows roughly 150,000 distinct CDR3 sequences, with approximately 43% occurring only once. This sample was included in a study of CD8+CD57+ T cells in acquired aplastic anemia. Germline assignment: CDR1 SGDLS and CDR2 YYNGEE. The CDR3 consists of 15 residues. The V call is TRBV9, the J call TRBJ2-1; D is unclear. The source of this sequence is a human donor in good health. Sequencing used sorted CD4+, CD8+, or CD8+CD57+ T cells (not recorded which) from PBMCs. CDR3 amino acids: CASSVGLESYNERFF. The CDR3 DNA is TGTGCCAGCAGCGTGGGTTTGGAGTCCTACAATGAGCGGTTCTTC.